This TCR beta chain was identified during a study of blood T cell repertoires in COVID-19. Study-wide context: The United States, Italy and Spain provided the acute and convalescent COVID-19 samples. From T cells, B-cell-depleted T cells, or PBMCs came the material, which was cDNA or gDNA.

V was pared by 10 bases and J by 6 bases, with 15 bases between. The CDR3 consists of 13 residues. TCRdb's copy holds only in-frame clones and misses some; the assay was immunoSEQ multiplex PCR. The sample comprises under 85,000 clones, about 70% of which are singletons, and over 25% rests with the top ten. The TCR comes from a woman older than 75 with active or convalescent COVID-19. The sequenced material came from peripheral blood. The J gene is TRBJ2-2, the V gene TRBV12-3 or TRBV12-4, with a weak D call TRBD1 (6 bases). CDR3 coding DNA: TGTGCCACTCAGGGGAGACAGGCCGGGGAGCTGTTTTTT. Protein sequence: CATQGRQAGELFF.